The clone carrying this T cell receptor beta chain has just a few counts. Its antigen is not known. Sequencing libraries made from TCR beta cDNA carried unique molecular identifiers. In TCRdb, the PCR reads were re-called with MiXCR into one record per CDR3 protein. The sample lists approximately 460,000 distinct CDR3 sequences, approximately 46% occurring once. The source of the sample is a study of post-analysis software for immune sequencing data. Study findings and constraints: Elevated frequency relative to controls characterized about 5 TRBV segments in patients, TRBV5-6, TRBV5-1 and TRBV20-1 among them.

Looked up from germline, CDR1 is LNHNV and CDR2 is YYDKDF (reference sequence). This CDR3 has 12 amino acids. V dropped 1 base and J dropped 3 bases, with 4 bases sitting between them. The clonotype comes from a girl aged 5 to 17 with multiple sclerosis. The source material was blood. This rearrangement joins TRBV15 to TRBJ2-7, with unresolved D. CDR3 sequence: CATSRADYEQYF. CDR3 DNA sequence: TGTGCCACCAGCAGAGCAGACTACGAGCAGTACTTC.